The present T cell receptor beta chain was sequenced within a study of blood T cell repertoires in COVID-19. CDR1 and CDR2 from the germline V gene are SGHRS and YFSETQ. The ends were cut back, 1 base at V and 6 bases at J, with 19 bases in the middle. The CDR3 has 16 amino acids. The repertoire was sequenced with immunoSEQ multiplex PCR; TCRdb's copy has only in-frame clones and lacks some. The sample contains 140,000 to 150,000 clones, around 81% of which appear only once. The sample was peripheral blood. This receptor was identified in a human donor in a cohort sampled during active COVID-19. This sequence joins TRBV5-1 and TRBJ1-1; a possible D gene is TRBD1 (5 bases). The CDR3: CASSLQQALVGAEAFF. CDR3 in DNA: TGCGCCAGCAGCTTGCAACAGGCCTTGGTGGGCGCTGAAGCTTTCTTT. Filled out from reference TRBV5-1 and TRBJ1-1, the complete variable domain reads KAGVTQTPRYLIKTRGQQVTLSCSPISGHRSVSWYQQTPGQGLQFLFEYFSETQRNKGNFPGRFSGRQFSNSRSEMNVSTLELGDSALYLCASSLQQALVGAEAFFGQGTRLTVV.